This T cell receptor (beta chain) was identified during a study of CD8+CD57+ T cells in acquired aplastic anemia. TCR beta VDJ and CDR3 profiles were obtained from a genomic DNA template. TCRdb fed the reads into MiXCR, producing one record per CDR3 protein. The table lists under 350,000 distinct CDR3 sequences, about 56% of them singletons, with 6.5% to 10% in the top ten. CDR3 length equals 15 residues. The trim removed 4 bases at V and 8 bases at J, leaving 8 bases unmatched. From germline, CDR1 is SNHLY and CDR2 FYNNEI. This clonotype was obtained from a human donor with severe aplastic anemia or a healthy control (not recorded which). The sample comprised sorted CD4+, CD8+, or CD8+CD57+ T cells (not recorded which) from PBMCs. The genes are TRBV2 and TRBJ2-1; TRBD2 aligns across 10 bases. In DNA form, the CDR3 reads TGTGCCAGCAGTGGGGGGCTAGCGGGGGTTGATGAGCAGTTCTTC. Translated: CASSGGLAGVDEQFF.